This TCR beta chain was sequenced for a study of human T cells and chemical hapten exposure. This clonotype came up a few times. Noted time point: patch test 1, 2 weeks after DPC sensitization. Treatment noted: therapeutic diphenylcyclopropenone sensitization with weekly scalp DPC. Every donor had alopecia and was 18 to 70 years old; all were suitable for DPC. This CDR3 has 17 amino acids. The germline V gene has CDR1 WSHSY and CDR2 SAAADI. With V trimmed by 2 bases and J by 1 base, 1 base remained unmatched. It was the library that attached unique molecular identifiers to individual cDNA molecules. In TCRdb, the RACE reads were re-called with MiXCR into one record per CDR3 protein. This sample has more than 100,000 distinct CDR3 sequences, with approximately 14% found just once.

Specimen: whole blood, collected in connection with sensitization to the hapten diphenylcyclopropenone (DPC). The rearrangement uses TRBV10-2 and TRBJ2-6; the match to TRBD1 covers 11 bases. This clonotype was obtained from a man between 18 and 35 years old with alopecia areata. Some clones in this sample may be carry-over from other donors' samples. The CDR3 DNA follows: TGCGCCAGCAGTGAGGGGGACAGGGGGTCTGGGGCCAACGTCCTGACTTTC. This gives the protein CASSEGDRGSGANVLTF.